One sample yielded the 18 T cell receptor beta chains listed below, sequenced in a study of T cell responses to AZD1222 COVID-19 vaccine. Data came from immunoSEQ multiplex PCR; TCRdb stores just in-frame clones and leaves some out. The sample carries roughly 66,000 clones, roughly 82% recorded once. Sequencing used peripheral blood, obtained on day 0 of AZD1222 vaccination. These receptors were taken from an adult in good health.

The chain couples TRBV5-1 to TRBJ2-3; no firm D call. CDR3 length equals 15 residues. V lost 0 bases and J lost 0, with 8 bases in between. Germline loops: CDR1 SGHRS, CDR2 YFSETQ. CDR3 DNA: TGCGCCAGCAGCTTGGGTGCTACTAGCACAGATACGCAGTATTTT. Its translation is CASSLGATSTDTQYF.

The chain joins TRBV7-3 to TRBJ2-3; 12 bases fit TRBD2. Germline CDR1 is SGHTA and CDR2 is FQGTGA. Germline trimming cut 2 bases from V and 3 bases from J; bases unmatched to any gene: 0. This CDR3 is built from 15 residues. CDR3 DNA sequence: TGTGCCAGCAGCTTACTAGCGGGGGGGACAGATACGCAGTATTTT. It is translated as CASSLLAGGTDTQYF.

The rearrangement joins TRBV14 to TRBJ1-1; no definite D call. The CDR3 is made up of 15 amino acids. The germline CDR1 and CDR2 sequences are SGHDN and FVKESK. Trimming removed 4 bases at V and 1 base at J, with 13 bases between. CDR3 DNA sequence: TGTGCCAGCAGCCCCTTTGGGGAGGGGAACACTGAAGCTTTCTTT. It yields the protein CASSPFGEGNTEAFF.

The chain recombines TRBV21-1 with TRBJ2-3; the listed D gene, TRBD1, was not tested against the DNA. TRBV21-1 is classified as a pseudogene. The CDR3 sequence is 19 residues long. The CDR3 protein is CASSKRQGGPQTTTDTQYF. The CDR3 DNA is TGTGCCAGCAGCAAGAGACAGGGTGGGCCCCAAACCACCACAGATACGCAGTATTTT.

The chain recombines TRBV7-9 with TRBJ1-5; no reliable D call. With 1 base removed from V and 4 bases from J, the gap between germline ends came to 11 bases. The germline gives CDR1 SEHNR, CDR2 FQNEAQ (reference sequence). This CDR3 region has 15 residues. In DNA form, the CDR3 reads TGTGCCAGCAGCTTAGGGTCAGACCCTAATCAGCCCCAGCATTTT. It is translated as CASSLGSDPNQPQHF.

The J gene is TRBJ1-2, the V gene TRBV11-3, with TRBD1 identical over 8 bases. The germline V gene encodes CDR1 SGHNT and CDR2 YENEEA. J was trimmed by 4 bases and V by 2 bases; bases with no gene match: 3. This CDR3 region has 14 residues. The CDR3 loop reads CASSLRQGTYGYTF. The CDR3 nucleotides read TGTGCCAGCAGCTTACGACAGGGGACCTATGGCTACACCTTC.

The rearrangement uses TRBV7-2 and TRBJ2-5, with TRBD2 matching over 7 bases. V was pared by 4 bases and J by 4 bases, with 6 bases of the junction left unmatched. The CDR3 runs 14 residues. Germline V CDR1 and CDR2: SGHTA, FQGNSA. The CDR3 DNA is TGTGCCAGCAGCTCCCTGGGGGGGGGAGAGACCCAGTACTTC. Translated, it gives CASSSLGGGETQYF.

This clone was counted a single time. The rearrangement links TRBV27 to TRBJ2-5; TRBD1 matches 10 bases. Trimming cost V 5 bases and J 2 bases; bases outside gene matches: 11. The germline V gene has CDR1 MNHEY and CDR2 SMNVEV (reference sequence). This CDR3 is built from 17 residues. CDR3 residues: CASSTHRTGGLQETQYF. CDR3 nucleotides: TGTGCCAGCAGTACCCACAGGACAGGGGGTCTTCAAGAGACCCAGTACTTC.

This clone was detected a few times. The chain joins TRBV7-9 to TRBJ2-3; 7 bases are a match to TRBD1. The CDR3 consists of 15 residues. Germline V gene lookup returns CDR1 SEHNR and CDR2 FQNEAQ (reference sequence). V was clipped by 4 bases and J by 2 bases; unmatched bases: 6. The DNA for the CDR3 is TGTGCCAGCAGCTGGACAGGTGGGGACACAGATACGCAGTATTTT. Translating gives CASSWTGGDTDTQYF.

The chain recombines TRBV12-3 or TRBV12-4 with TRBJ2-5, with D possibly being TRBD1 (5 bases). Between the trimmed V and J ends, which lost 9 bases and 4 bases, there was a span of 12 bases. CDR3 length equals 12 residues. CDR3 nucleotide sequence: TGTGCCAGTACAGGATTGGGAGAGACCCAGTACTTC. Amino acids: CASTGLGETQYF.

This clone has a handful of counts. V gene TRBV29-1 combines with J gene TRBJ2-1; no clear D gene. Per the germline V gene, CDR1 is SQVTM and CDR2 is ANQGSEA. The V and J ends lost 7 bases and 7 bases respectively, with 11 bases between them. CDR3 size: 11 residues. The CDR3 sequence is CSGQQRNEQFF. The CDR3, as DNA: TGCAGCGGCCAACAGAGGAATGAGCAGTTCTTC.

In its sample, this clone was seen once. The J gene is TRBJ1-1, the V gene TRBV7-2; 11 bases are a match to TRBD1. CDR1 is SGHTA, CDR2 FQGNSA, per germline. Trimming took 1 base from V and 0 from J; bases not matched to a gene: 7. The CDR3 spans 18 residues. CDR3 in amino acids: CASSLVGQGVLMNTEAFF. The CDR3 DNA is TGTGCCAGCAGCTTAGTGGGACAGGGGGTGCTCATGAACACTGAAGCTTTCTTT.

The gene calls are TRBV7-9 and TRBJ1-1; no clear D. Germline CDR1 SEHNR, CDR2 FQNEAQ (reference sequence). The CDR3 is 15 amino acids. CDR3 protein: CAVRPNIPPNTEAFF. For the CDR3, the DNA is TGTGCTGTACGCCCGAATATCCCCCCGAACACTGAAGCTTTCTTT.

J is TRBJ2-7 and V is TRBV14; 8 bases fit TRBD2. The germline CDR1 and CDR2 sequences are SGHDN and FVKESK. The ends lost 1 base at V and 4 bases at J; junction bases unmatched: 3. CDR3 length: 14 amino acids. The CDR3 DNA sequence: TGTGCCAGCAGCCAAGGACTAGCGCCGTACGAGCAGTACTTC. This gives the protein CASSQGLAPYEQYF.

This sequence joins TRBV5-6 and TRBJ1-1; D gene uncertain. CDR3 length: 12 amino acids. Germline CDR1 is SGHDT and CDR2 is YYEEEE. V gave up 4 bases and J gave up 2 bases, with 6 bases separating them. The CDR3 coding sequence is TGTGCCAGCAGCGTGACCAACACTGAAGCTTTCTTT. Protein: CASSVTNTEAFF.

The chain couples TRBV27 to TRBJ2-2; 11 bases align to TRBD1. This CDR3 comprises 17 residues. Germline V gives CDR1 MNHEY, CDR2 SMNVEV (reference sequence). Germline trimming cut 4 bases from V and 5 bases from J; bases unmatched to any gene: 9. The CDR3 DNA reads TGTGCCAGCAGTTCAGGACAGGGGGCATCTTGGACCGGGGAGCTGTTTTTT. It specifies CASSSGQGASWTGELFF.

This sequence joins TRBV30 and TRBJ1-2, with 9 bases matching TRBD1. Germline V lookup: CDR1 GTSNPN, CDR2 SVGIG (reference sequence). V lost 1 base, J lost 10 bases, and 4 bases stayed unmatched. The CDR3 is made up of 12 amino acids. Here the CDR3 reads CAWSGGQGYYTF. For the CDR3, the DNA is TGTGCCTGGAGTGGTGGACAGGGGTACTACACCTTC.

The CDR3 sequence is CASSLAGVYGYTF. The DNA of the CDR3 is TGTGCCAGCAGCTTAGCAGGGGTCTATGGCTACACCTTC. The V gene is TRBV7-9, the J gene TRBJ1-2; D possibly corresponds to TRBD1 (5 bases). This CDR3 contains 13 residues. Trimming took off 0 bases at V and 4 bases at J, with 6 bases between the two ends. Per germline, CDR1 SEHNR and CDR2 FQNEAQ (reference sequence). Drawing the rest from reference TRBV7-9 and TRBJ1-2, the complete variable domain is DTGVSQNPRHKITKRGQNVTFRCDPISEHNRLYWYRQTLGQGPEFLTYFQNEAQLEKSRLLSDRFSAERPKGSFSTLEIQRTEQGDSAMYLCASSLAGVYGYTFGSGTRLTVV.